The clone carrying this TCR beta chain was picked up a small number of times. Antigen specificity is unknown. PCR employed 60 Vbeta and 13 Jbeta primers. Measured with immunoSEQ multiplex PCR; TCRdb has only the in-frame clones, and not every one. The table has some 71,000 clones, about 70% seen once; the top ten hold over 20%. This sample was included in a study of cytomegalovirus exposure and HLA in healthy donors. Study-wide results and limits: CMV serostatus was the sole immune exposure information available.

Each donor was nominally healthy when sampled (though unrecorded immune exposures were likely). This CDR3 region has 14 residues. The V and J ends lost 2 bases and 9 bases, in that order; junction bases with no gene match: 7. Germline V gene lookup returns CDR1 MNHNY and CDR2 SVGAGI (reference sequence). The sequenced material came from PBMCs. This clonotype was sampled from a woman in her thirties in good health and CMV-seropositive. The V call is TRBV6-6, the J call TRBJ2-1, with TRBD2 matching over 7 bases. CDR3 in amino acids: CASSYEGGKLEQFF. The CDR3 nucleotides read TGTGCCAGCAGTTACGAGGGAGGGAAGCTTGAGCAGTTCTTC.